This T cell receptor beta chain was found in a study of shared clonotypes between healthy human individuals. At the level of the study: Two female and a few male donors aged 18 to 49 were enrolled.

Data came from immunoSEQ multiplex PCR; TCRdb stores just in-frame clones and leaves some out. There are about 2.4 million clones in the sample; 80% to 95% occur only once, and approximately 0.35% lies in the top ten. Trimming stripped 1 base from V and 3 bases from J, with 10 bases between. The CDR3 covers 14 residues. Germline-derived CDR1 and CDR2 are MGHRA and YSYEKL. The sample was naive CD4+ T cells from PBMCs. Subset in this sample: CD45RA+ positively selected. This TCR was sampled from a young man in good health. Some clones in this sample may be carry-over from other donors' samples. The chain links TRBV4-1 to TRBJ2-7; a possible D gene is TRBD2 (5 bases). Here the CDR3 DNA reads TGCGCCAGCAGCCAAGTGGCGGGCGTCTACGAGCAGTACTTC. Its protein product is CASSQVAGVYEQYF.